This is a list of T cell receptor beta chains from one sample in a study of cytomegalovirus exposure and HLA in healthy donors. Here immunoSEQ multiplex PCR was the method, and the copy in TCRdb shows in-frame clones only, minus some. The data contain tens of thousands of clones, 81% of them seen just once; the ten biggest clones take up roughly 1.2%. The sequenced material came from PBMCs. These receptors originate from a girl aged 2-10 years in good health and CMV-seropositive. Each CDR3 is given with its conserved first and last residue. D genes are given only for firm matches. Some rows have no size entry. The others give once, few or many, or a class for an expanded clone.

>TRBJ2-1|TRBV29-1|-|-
TGCAGCGTACAATACGAGGACTCCTACAATGAGCAGTTCTTC
CSVQYEDSYNEQFF
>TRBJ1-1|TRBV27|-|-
TGTGCCAGCAGTTTATCCTGGGGGGATCACACTGAAGCTTTCTTT
CASSLSWGDHTEAFF
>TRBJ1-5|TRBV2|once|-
TGTGCCAGCAGTGATAGGCGTAGGGGTGATCAGCCCCAGCATTTT
CASSDRRRGDQPQHF
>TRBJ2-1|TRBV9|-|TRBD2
TGTGCCAGCAGCGCGACCGGGACTAGCGGTCACAATGAGCAGTTCTTC
CASSATGTSGHNEQFF
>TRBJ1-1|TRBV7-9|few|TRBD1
TGTTCCAGCAGCCCGGACAGGGCTTTAATGAACACTGAAGCTTTCTTT
CSSSPDRALMNTEAFF
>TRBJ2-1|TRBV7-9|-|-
TGTGCCAGCACCCACGAGGGCCTTTACAATGAGCAGTTCTTC
CASTHEGLYNEQFF
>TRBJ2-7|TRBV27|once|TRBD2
TGTGCCAGCAGTGCCGGAGCGGGAGCAACCTACGAGCAGTACTTC
CASSAGAGATYEQYF
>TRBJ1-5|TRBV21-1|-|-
TGTGCCAGCAGCAATGACTTCCGTCAGCCCCAGCATTTT
CASSNDFRQPQHF
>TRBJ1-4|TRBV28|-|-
TGTGCCAGCAATCTGGGACTAACTAATGAAAAACTGTTTTTT
CASNLGLTNEKLFF
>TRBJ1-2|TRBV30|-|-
TGTGCCTGGGGGATCGGGGGGAACTATGGCTACACCTTC
CAWGIGGNYGYTF
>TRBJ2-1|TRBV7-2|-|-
TGTGCCAGCTGCGTTAACGCCTACAATGAGCAGTTCTTC
CASCVNAYNEQFF
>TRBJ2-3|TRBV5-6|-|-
TGTGCCAGCAGCTACCGTACCGGAGGCACAGATGCGCAGTATTTT
CASSYRTGGTDAQYF
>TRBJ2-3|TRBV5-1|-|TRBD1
TGCGCCAGCAGCTTCGAGCCGAGACAGGGATATACGCAGTATTTT
CASSFEPRQGYTQYF
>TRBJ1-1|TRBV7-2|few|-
TGTGCCAGCAGCTTCGAGGGGAACACTGAAGCTTTCTTT
CASSFEGNTEAFF
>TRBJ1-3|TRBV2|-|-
TGTGCCAGCAGGTACTTACTTCAGGGGATAGCTGGAAACACCATATATTTT
CASRYLLQGIAGNTIYF
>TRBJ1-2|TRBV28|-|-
TGTGCCACCAAGTGGACAGTTTCCAACTATGGCTACACCTTC
CATKWTVSNYGYTF
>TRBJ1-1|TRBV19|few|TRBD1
TGTGCCAGTAGTATTCGGGGGACAGCACTTTCGAACACTGAAGCTTTCTTT
CASSIRGTALSNTEAFF
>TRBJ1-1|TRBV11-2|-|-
TGTGCCAGCAGCTTAATCCGGACAGATATAACTGAAGCTTTCTTT
CASSLIRTDITEAFF
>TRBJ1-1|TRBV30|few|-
TGTGCCTGGAGTGTACAGACACCCACAGCTTTCTTT
CAWSVQTPTAFF
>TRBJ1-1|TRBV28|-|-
TGTGCCAGCAGTTCAGCGAGAGCTTTCTTT
CASSSARAFF
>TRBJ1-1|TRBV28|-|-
TGTGCCAGCAGTTTCGGAGGATCCACTGAAGCTTTCTTT
CASSFGGSTEAFF
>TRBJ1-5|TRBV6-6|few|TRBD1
TGTGCCACTAAGGACAGGGCTAGCAATCAGCCCCAGCATTTT
CATKDRASNQPQHF
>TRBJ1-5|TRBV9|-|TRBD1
TGTGCCAGCAGCGAGGGACAGAGCAATCAGCCCCAGCATTTT
CASSEGQSNQPQHF
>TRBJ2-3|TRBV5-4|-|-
TGTGCCAGCAGCTTGTACAGGAACCAGTACACAGATACGCAGTATTTT
CASSLYRNQYTDTQYF
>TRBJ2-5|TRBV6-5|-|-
TGTGCCAGCACCCCAGCGGCTCAAGAGACCCAGTACTTC
CASTPAAQETQYF
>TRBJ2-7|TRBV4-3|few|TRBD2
TGCGCCAGCAGCCAAGAGGCGGGAGAGTACCACGAGCAGTACTTC
CASSQEAGEYHEQYF
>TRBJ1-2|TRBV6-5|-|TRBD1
TGTGCCAGCAGTCTAACAGGGGCGCGTGGCTACACCTTC
CASSLTGARGYTF
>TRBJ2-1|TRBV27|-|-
TGTGCCACCGCGGTTGGGAATGAGCAGTTCTTC
CATAVGNEQFF
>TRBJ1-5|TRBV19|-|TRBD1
TGTGCCAGTACGGAAGGACAGGGAAGTCAGGGGTTCCGAGTATATAGCGGCAATCAGCCCCAGCATTTT
CASTEGQGSQGFRVYSGNQPQHF
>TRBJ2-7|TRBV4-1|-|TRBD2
TGCGCCAGCAGCCAAGATCGGGCTAGCGGGACCTACGAGCAGTACTTC
CASSQDRASGTYEQYF
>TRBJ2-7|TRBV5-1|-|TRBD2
TGCGCCAGTAGACTAGCGGGGGCGGGCGAGCAGTACTTC
CASRLAGAGEQYF
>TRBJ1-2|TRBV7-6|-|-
TGTGCCAGCAGCTTAGGGGCAGGACGTTTGGGGCTCTATGGCTACACCTTC
CASSLGAGRLGLYGYTF
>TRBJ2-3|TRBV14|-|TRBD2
TGTGCCAGCAGAACTTCCGGGAGGGATACGCAGTATTTT
CASRTSGRDTQYF
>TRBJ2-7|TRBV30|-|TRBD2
TGTGCCTGGAGTACGACTAGCGGGAGCGAGCAGTACTTC
CAWSTTSGSEQYF
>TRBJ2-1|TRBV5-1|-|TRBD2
TGCGCCAGCAGCTTGGCAGCTAGCGGGTACCACAATGAGCAGTTCTTC
CASSLAASGYHNEQFF
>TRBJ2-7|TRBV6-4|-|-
TGTGCCACCAGAAAACGCGGGGAAGCCACCTACGAGCAGTACTTC
CATRKRGEATYEQYF
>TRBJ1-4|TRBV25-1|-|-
TGTGCCAGCAGTGAATTACAGGTGCCCAATGAAAAACTGTTTTTT
CASSELQVPNEKLFF
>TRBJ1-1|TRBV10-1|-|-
TGCGCCAGCAGTGATGGTAGTGGACATAATTTAGAAGCTTTCTTT
CASSDGSGHNLEAFF
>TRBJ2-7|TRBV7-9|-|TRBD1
TGTGCCAGCAGCCCCGGGGACAGTGTTTACGAGCAGTACTTC
CASSPGDSVYEQYF
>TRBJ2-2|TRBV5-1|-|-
TGCGCCAGCAGCTTCGGGCGGGTATTTATCACCGGGGAGCTGTTTTTT
CASSFGRVFITGELFF
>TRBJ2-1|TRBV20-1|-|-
TGCAGTGCCCTTTACAATGAGCAGTTCTTC
CSALYNEQFF
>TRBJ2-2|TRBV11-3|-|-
TGTGCCAGCAGCGACAGAGACACCGGGGAGCTGTTTTTT
CASSDRDTGELFF
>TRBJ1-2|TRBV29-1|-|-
TGCAGCGTTGAAAATCGGGAAGGGGTGGCGGACTACTACACCTTC
CSVENREGVADYYTF
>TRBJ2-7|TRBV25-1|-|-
TGTGCCAGCAGTGCCTCCAGGGGAGTTACTTCCCCCTACGAGCAGTACTTC
CASSASRGVTSPYEQYF
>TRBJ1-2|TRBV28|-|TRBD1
TGTGCCAGCAGCCAGGGACAGAGCTCCTATGGCTACACCTTC
CASSQGQSSYGYTF
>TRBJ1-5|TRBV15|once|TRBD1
TGTGCCACCAGCAGAGTTAATTTCGGGACAGCGATCAATCAGCCCCAGCATTTT
CATSRVNFGTAINQPQHF
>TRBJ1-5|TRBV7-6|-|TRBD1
TGTGCCAGCAGCCTTGAGACAGGGTTATGGCCCCAGCATTTT
CASSLETGLWPQHF
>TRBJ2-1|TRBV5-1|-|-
TGCGCCAGCAGCTGGGACATAACGTCCTACAATGAGCAGTTCTTC
CASSWDITSYNEQFF
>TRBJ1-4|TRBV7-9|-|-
TGTGCCAGCAGCTTTAGCGAGATCAATGAAAAACTGTTTTTT
CASSFSEINEKLFF
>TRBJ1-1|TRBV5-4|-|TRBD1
TGTGCCAGCAGCACAAACAGGGGTACGTGGACTGAAGCTTTCTTT
CASSTNRGTWTEAFF
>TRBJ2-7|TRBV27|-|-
TGTGCCAGCAGTACATATAACGAGCAGTACTTC
CASSTYNEQYF
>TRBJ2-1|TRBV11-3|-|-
TGTGCCAGCAGCTTAGGCGACAGGCAACACGAGCAGTTCTTC
CASSLGDRQHEQFF
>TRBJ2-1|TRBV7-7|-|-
TGTGCTAGCAGCCACGGGCTAGCGTTAGGCAATGAGCAGTTCTTC
CASSHGLALGNEQFF
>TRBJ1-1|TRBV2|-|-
TGTGCCAGCAGCAATACAGGGTTCACTGAAGCTTTCTTT
CASSNTGFTEAFF
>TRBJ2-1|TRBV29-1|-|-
TGCAGCGCCCGAGGGGGGGGTCGATCCAATGAGCAGTTCTTC
CSARGGGRSNEQFF
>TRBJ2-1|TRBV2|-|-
TGTGCCAGCTTCAATCTTCCGGGTGAGCAGTTCTTC
CASFNLPGEQFF
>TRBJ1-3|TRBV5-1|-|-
TGCGCCAGCAGTCCCAGTGTTCAGGGGAGTGGAGGAAACACCATATATTTT
CASSPSVQGSGGNTIYF
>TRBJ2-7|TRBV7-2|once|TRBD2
TGTGCCAGCAGCTTAGAACGCGGGAGGGCCTCCTACGAGCAGTACTTC
CASSLERGRASYEQYF